The 16 T cell receptor beta chains listed next were all sequenced from one sample in a study of molecular identifiers for immune sequencing clone quantification. A single record per CDR3 protein comes from TCRdb applying MiXCR to the PCR reads. Here the sample spans 490,000 or so distinct CDR3 sequences, about 25% being singletons. The sequenced sample was naive CD8+ T cells from blood, with Jurkat cell RNA spiked in. Described subset: FACS-sorted CD8+CD4-CCR7+CD45RA+ naive T cells. The receptors here all came from a human donor in good health. Some libraries in this study had Jurkat cell RNA spiked in.

This clonotype was counted at least ten times. This chain connects TRBV5-1 to TRBJ2-7, with D perhaps TRBD1 or TRBD2 (5 bases each). The V and J ends lost 0 bases and 3 bases respectively, with 7 bases between them. Germline CDR1 SGHRS, CDR2 YFSETQ. The CDR3 loop spans 13 amino acids. Written as DNA, the CDR3 is TGCGCCAGCAGCTTGGGGGACGACTACGAGCAGTACTTC. It yields the protein CASSLGDDYEQYF.

This clonotype has only a few counts. This chain's CDR3 is CASSRTGGSYNEQFF. CDR3 bases: TGTGCCAGCTCAAGGACAGGGGGCTCCTACAATGAGCAGTTCTTC. V is TRBV18 and J is TRBJ2-1; 10 nucleotides line up with TRBD1. With V trimmed by 5 bases and J by 0 bases, 1 base remained unmatched. CDR3 size: 15 residues. The germline CDR1 and CDR2 sequences are KGHSH and LQKENI.

This clonotype has a handful of counts. V usage is TRBV28 and J usage is TRBJ2-2; 8 positions match TRBD1. Germline CDR1 reads MDHEN; CDR2 reads SYDVKM. This CDR3 contains 15 residues. With V trimmed by 6 bases and J by 1 base, 4 bases remained unmatched. The CDR3 nucleotides read TGTGCCAGCAGCTACAGGGGGTGGAACACCGGGGAGCTGTTTTTT. Translation gives CASSYRGWNTGELFF. The full variable domain, its missing parts supplied by reference TRBV28 and TRBJ2-2, is DVKVTQSSRYLVKRTGEKVFLECVQDMDHENMFWYRQDPGLGLRLIYFSYDVKMKEKGDIPEGYSVSREKKERFSLILESASTNQTSMYLCASSYRGWNTGELFFGEGSRLTVL.

Many counts were recorded for this clonotype. The chain uses TRBV28 and TRBJ2-6; tentative D call: TRBD1 (6 bases). CDR3 length equals 18 residues. V was clipped by 5 bases and J by 0 bases, with 17 bases between them. CDR1 and CDR2 from the germline V gene are MDHEN and SYDVKM. As DNA, the CDR3 is TGTGCCAGCAGTGGGAGACAGGACTCCCTCTCTGGGGCCAACGTCCTGACTTTC. It specifies CASSGRQDSLSGANVLTF.

V and J are TRBV6-5 and TRBJ1-1; TRBD1 aligns across 7 bases. The CDR3 runs 15 residues. Germline CDR1 and CDR2: MNHEY and SVGAGI. Unmatched junction bases numbered 9, after V lost 2 bases and J lost 6 bases. The CDR3 loop is CASSYRQGFPAEAFF. CDR3 nucleotide sequence: TGTGCCAGCAGTTACAGACAGGGATTTCCTGCTGAAGCTTTCTTT.

This clonotype occurred a few times. The rearrangement joins TRBV29-1 to TRBJ2-7, with D maybe TRBD2 (5 bases). With 5 bases removed from V and 2 bases from J, the gap between germline ends came to 16 bases. The CDR3 sequence is 14 residues long. CDR1 SQVTM and CDR2 ANQGSEA come from the germline V gene. The CDR3 DNA is TGCAGCGTTCTACTAGTAAAGGATGCCTACGAGCAGTACTTC. Translation: CSVLLVKDAYEQYF.

This clonotype was recorded a few times. The chain uses TRBV5-7 and TRBJ2-1; 10 bases map to TRBD2. TRBV5-7 is recorded as an ORF, its role being uncertain. CDR3 size: 19 residues. Trimming at V came to 7 bases and at J to 7 bases, leaving 23 bases not matched to a gene. CDR3 in DNA: TGTGCCAGCCTCACCTGGGAAAACTCACCGGGACTAGCGATGAATGAGCAGTTCTTC. Translation gives CASLTWENSPGLAMNEQFF.

A few counts support this clonotype. This chain connects TRBV6-2 or TRBV6-3 to TRBJ1-4; D ambiguous. Germline assignment: CDR1 MNHEY and CDR2 SVGEGT. CDR3 size: 17 residues. Trimming stripped 6 bases from V and 0 bases from J, with 17 bases between. CDR3 region: CASSPTRGEPTNEKLFF. Here the CDR3 DNA reads TGTGCCAGCAGCCCCACCCGCGGGGAGCCAACTAATGAAAAACTGTTTTTT.

This clonotype was recorded a few times. The rearrangement links TRBV7-3 to TRBJ2-1, with D possibly TRBD2 on 6 matching bases. Germline lookup yields CDR1 SGHTA and CDR2 FQGTGA. The CDR3 spans 15 residues. The ends were cut back, 4 bases at V and 0 bases at J, with 10 bases in the middle. CDR3 nucleotides: TGTGCCAGCAGCTCGGGCGGGAACTCCTACAATGAGCAGTTCTTC. Residues: CASSSGGNSYNEQFF.

A remark on this clonotype: No conserved phenylalanine or tryptophan is present at the end of the CDR3, so a read error is the likely explanation. The V call is TRBV28, the J call TRBJ2-3; 7 bases map to TRBD1. This CDR3 has 14 residues. The junction had 6 bases not matched to a gene; V was cut back by 3 bases and J by 6 bases. Germline V gives CDR1 MDHEN, CDR2 SYDVKM. The CDR3 spells CASSFSTGVDTQYS. The CDR3 DNA reads as TGTGCCAGCAGTTTTAGCACAGGGGTGGATACGCAGTATTCT.

This clonotype was seen ten or more times. The gene calls are TRBV6-5 and TRBJ1-5; no clear D. Germline V gene lookup returns CDR1 MNHEY and CDR2 SVGAGI. CDR3 length: 15 amino acids. Trimming shortened V by 6 bases and J by 4 bases, and 16 bases separated the two germline ends. The CDR3 DNA is TGTGCCAGCAGACTGACCGGAGGCGGTAATCAGCCCCAGCATTTT. This encodes CASRLTGGGNQPQHF.

The chain combines TRBV7-8 with TRBJ2-3; 7 bases map to TRBD1. Trimming at V came to 8 bases and at J to 2 bases, leaving 25 bases not matched to a gene. Germline V gene data show CDR1 as SGHVS and CDR2 as FQNEAQ. The CDR3 is made up of 20 amino acids. DNA for the CDR3: TGTGCCAGCGCCGCGTCAGCTACTGACAGGGATGGGGGTAACACAGATACGCAGTATTTT. It specifies CASAASATDRDGGNTDTQYF.

Many counts were recorded for this clonotype. The chain links TRBV5-4 to TRBJ2-5, with 7 bases lining up with TRBD1. Germline lookup yields CDR1 SGHNT and CDR2 YYREEE (reference sequence). V was pared by 1 base and J by 5 bases, with 8 bases of the junction left unmatched. This CDR3 has 15 amino acids. In DNA form, the CDR3 reads TGTGCCAGCAGCTTGAAGGGACAGACCTCGGAGACCCAGTACTTC. Protein product: CASSLKGQTSETQYF.

The V and J genes are TRBV6-2 or TRBV6-3 and TRBJ2-7; 9 nucleotides match TRBD1. There are 15 residues in the CDR3. Germline loops: CDR1 MNHEY, CDR2 SVGEGT. Trimming removed 4 bases from V and 3 bases from J; junction bases left unmatched: 7. CDR3 residues: CASSFGTGLNYEQYF. In DNA, the CDR3 is TGTGCCAGCAGTTTCGGGACAGGGCTAAACTACGAGCAGTACTTC.

Of note for this clonotype: The junction and the germline gene differ at one end; a read error may be behind it. V gene TRBV7-3 combines with J gene TRBJ2-1; no clear D. This CDR3 comprises 12 residues. The V gene's germline CDR1 is SGHTA and CDR2 FQGTGA. The CDR3 loop reads CASSLGSHERFF. The CDR3 DNA sequence: TGTGCCAGCAGCTTAGGTTCACATGAGCGGTTCTTC.

This clonotype was counted ten times or more. The chain joins TRBV4-3 to TRBJ2-3; perhaps TRBD1 as D (6 bases). Germline CDR1 LGHNA, CDR2 YSLEER. V lost 0 bases, J lost 3 bases, and 10 bases lay in between. The CDR3 runs to 15 residues. The CDR3 region is CASSQDPGQTDTQYF. In nucleotides, the CDR3 is TGCGCCAGCAGCCAAGATCCGGGACAAACAGATACGCAGTATTTT.